This section outlines one TCR beta chain sequence together with its context. Its specificity is not known. Genomic DNA per cell subset filled all wells of several immunoSEQ plates. Replicate PCRs run on unsorted PBMC used 250 to 300 ng DNA, which was approximately 29,000 T cell genomes. The assay was immunoSEQ multiplex PCR, and TCRdb's table has in-frame clones only and misses some. The sample contains about 490,000 clones, approximately 82% of which appear only once. The CDR3 loop spans 12 amino acids. CDR1 and CDR2 (germline): MDHEN, SYDVKM. V lost 5 bases and J lost 1, with 5 bases in between. These data are taken from a study of shared clonotypes between healthy human individuals. Overall study results and limits: Represented diversity (both genetic and exposure-history) was limited by the small number of donors.

Those who donated, Caucasian adults without exception, all lived in Nashville, Tennessee. The gene calls are TRBV28 and TRBJ2-5; D unresolved. Sequencing was carried out using PBMCs. The sequence derives from a woman aged 40 to 50 in good health. Some clones in this sample may be carry-over from other donors' samples. The CDR3 region is CASSTFQETQYF. In DNA, the CDR3 is TGTGCCAGCAGTACGTTCCAAGAGACCCAGTACTTC. The full variable domain, rest sourced from reference TRBV28 and TRBJ2-5, is DVKVTQSSRYLVKRTGEKVFLECVQDMDHENMFWYRQDPGLGLRLIYFSYDVKMKEKGDIPEGYSVSREKKERFSLILESASTNQTSMYLCASSTFQETQYFGPGTRLLVL.